These 8 T cell receptor beta chains were sequenced from one sample in a study of T cell repertoires in cytomegalovirus infection (dated by TCRdb to between 2018 and 2021). These receptors have no identified antigens. Sequencing took place on an Illumina HiSeq 1500. TCRdb reworked the public reads: Q25 trimming with fastp, MiXCR clone assembly, productive beta chains retained. Rows matching on CDR3 protein sequence are summarized as one entry with the most common DNA and genes. Within this sample are some 350,000 distinct CDR3 sequences, with roughly 34% of them counted one time only. Of the sample, 13% is held by the ten largest clones. The treatment or condition label, as the study defines it: in vitro stimulation with specific CMV peptide epitopes to enrich CMV-specific T cells. Sequenced material: cultured PBMCs, taken from culture after CMV antigen stimulation. The receptors shown here come from a human donor in good health (CMV status not recorded). Some clones in this sample may be carry-over from other donors' samples.

The chain employs TRBV2 and TRBJ2-3, with 10 bases aligning to TRBD2. V lost 6 bases and J lost 8; bases outside the gene matches: 5. CDR3 length: 13 amino acids. From germline, CDR1 is SNHLY and CDR2 FYNNEI. CDR3 nucleotides: TGTGCCAGCAGCCGGACTAGCGGAGCTACGCAGTATTTT. Translation: CASSRTSGATQYF.

This chain joins TRBV9 and TRBJ1-3, with D tentatively TRBD1 (5 bases). Germline CDR1 SGDLS, CDR2 YYNGEE. The CDR3 loop spans 14 amino acids. Trimming removed 6 bases from V and 0 bases from J, with 10 bases in between. CDR3 nucleotide sequence: TGTGCCAGCACTAGGGGCTACTCTGGAAACACCATATATTTT. Residues: CASTRGYSGNTIYF.

This clonotype was found a few times. The gene calls are TRBV11-1 and TRBJ2-5; 9 bases agree with TRBD1. The V segment lost 4 bases and the J segment 2 bases; nucleotides outside the gene matches: 11. Germline CDR1 SGHAT, CDR2 FQDESV (reference sequence). The CDR3 consists of 17 residues. The chain's CDR3 is CASSSSDRGKKQETQYF. For the CDR3, the DNA is TGTGCCAGCAGCTCGAGCGACAGGGGGAAGAAACAAGAGACCCAGTACTTC.

The chain carries TRBV19 and TRBJ1-1; 7 nucleotides align to TRBD1. V was pared by 4 bases and J by 6 bases, with 20 bases of the junction left unmatched. The CDR3 has 18 amino acids. Germline V lookup: CDR1 LNHDA, CDR2 SQIVND (reference sequence). CDR3 protein: CASSTLKGARGRSPEAFF. DNA for the CDR3: TGTGCCAGTAGTACTCTTAAGGGAGCGAGGGGGCGAAGCCCTGAAGCTTTCTTT.

The genes are TRBV6-2 or TRBV6-3 and TRBJ1-5; D uncertain. V dropped 0 bases and J dropped 6 bases, with 9 bases sitting between them. CDR3 length: 14 amino acids. Germline CDR1 reads MNHEY; CDR2 reads SVGEGT. CDR3 sequence reads: CASSYSSEGQPQHF. The CDR3 nucleotides read TGTGCCAGCAGTTACTCGTCTGAAGGTCAGCCCCAGCATTTT.

This clonotype was recorded a few times. This chain joins TRBV7-2 and TRBJ2-1, with 7 bases fitting TRBD2. The trim removed 5 bases at V and 8 bases at J, leaving 15 bases unmatched. The CDR3 contains 16 residues. Per the germline V gene, CDR1 is SGHTA and CDR2 is FQGNSA. The CDR3 here is CASSGSVRREPDEQFF. The CDR3 nucleotides are TGTGCCAGCAGCGGGAGCGTTCGGCGGGAGCCTGATGAGCAGTTCTTC.

V gene TRBV28 combines with J gene TRBJ2-3; D gene uncertain. The CDR3 sequence is 15 residues long. V lost 6 bases, J lost 0 bases, and 13 bases lay in between. CDR1 is MDHEN and CDR2 is SYDVKM in the germline V gene. The chain's CDR3 is CASSRGWGSTDTQYF. In DNA form, the CDR3 reads TGTGCCAGCAGCCGAGGTTGGGGTAGCACAGATACGCAGTATTTT.

J is TRBJ1-2 and V is TRBV7-2; TRBD1 matches at 8 bases. The trim removed 6 bases at V and 5 bases at J, leaving 8 bases unmatched. The CDR3 covers 14 residues. Germline V gene sequence: CDR1 SGHTA, CDR2 FQGNSA. CDR3 sequence (DNA): TGTGCCAGCAGGAGGACAGGGATTAATTATGGCTACACCTTC. Translated, it gives CASRRTGINYGYTF.